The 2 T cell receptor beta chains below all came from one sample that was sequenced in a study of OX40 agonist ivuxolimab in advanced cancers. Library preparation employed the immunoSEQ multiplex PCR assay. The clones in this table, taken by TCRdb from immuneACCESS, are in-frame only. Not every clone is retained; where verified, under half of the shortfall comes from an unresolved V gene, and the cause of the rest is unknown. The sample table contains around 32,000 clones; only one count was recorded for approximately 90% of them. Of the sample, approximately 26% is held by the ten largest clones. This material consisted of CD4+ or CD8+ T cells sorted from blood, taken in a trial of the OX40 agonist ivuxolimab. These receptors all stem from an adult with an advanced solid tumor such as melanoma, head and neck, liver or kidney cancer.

This CDR3 reads CASSWGTGSTDTQYF. CDR3 coding DNA: TGCGCCAGCAGCTGGGGGACAGGGTCCACAGATACGCAGTATTTT. V gene TRBV5-1 combines with J gene TRBJ2-3, with 9 positions matching TRBD1. The CDR3 consists of 15 residues. Germline V lookup: CDR1 SGHRS, CDR2 YFSETQ. J gave up 2 bases and V 3 bases, and 4 bases lay outside the gene matches.

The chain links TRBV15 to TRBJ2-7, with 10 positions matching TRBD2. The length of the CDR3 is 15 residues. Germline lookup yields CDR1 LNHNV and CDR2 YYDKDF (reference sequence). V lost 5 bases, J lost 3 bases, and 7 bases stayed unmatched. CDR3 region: CATSAGTSDHYEQYF. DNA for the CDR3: TGTGCCACCAGCGCCGGGACTAGCGACCACTACGAGCAGTACTTC.